The 32 T cell receptor beta chains presented below share a single source sample, sequenced in a study of T cell responses to AZD1222 COVID-19 vaccine. This table comes from immunoSEQ multiplex PCR, and its TCRdb copy is limited to in-frame clones, with some not included. The sample carries 75,000 to 100,000 clones, around nine tenths recorded once. This specimen consisted of peripheral blood, obtained on day 0 of AZD1222 vaccination. The source of these receptors is an adult in good health.

This clone was counted only a few times. The chain combines TRBV29-1 with TRBJ1-1; D is unresolved. CDR3 length: 14 residues. Germline loops: CDR1 SQVTM, CDR2 ANQGSEA. Trimming took 2 bases from V and 1 from J, leaving 11 bases between them. CDR3 protein: CSVERWTGNTEAFF. The DNA of the CDR3 is TGCAGCGTTGAACGATGGACGGGGAACACTGAAGCTTTCTTT.

This rearrangement joins TRBV4-3 to TRBJ2-3; D perhaps matches TRBD2 (5 bases). Trimming took off 4 bases at V and 2 bases at J, with 19 bases between the two ends. The CDR3 runs to 17 residues. Germline CDR1 reads LGHNA; CDR2 reads YSLEER. This CDR3 is CASSLSDPSGTTDTQYF. The CDR3, as DNA: TGCGCCAGCAGCCTATCGGATCCCAGCGGCACCACAGATACGCAGTATTTT.

This clone showed up just once. This chain links TRBV5-1 with TRBJ2-1; D is unclear. The germline V and J ends were trimmed by 0 bases and 4 bases, with 11 bases remaining between them. This CDR3 has 15 residues. The germline gives CDR1 SGHRS, CDR2 YFSETQ. In DNA form, the CDR3 reads TGCGCCAGCAGCTTGGCCCGAACGGAGTACAATGAGCAGTTCTTC. Encoded protein: CASSLARTEYNEQFF.

This chain joins TRBV5-5 and TRBJ1-1; 8 bases are a match to TRBD1. V shed 4 bases, J shed 5 bases, and the junction held 10 bases outside the gene matches. CDR1 is SGHKS and CDR2 is YYEKEE in the germline V gene (reference sequence). The CDR3 contains 15 residues. CDR3 DNA sequence: TGTGCCAGCAGCCCGAACTGGCAGGGGGCTACTGAAGCTTTCTTT. Residues: CASSPNWQGATEAFF.

This rearrangement joins TRBV30 to TRBJ2-3, with no clear D. Germline V gene lookup returns CDR1 GTSNPN and CDR2 SVGIG (reference sequence). The CDR3 runs 11 residues. Trimming shortened V by 6 bases and J by 7 bases, and 11 bases separated the two germline ends. The CDR3 DNA reads TGTGCCTGCCAGGTCGGCTATACGCAGTATTTT. Encoded protein: CACQVGYTQYF.

This rearrangement joins TRBV9 to TRBJ2-1, with D possibly TRBD2 on 7 matching bases. V shed 4 bases and J shed 9 bases, with 23 bases lying between them. CDR1 is SGDLS, CDR2 YYNGEE, per germline. The CDR3 runs 16 residues. The CDR3 DNA is TGTGCCAGCAGCCCTCCCGGGGCGGGGGCCCTCAGTGAGCAGTTCTTC. This encodes CASSPPGAGALSEQFF.

This chain uses TRBV30 with TRBJ1-6; D perhaps matches TRBD1 (5 bases). Germline CDR1 GTSNPN, CDR2 SVGIG (reference sequence). Trimming shortened V by 1 base and J by 5 bases, and 9 bases separated the two germline ends. CDR3 length equals 14 residues. This CDR3 is CAWSGRENNSPLHF. The DNA for the CDR3 is TGTGCCTGGAGTGGCAGGGAAAATAATTCACCCCTCCACTTT.

The V call is TRBV28, the J call TRBJ1-2; TRBD1 agrees at 7 bases. Trimming removed 2 bases from V and 3 bases from J; junction bases left unmatched: 6. The CDR3 totals 15 residues. CDR1 is MDHEN, CDR2 SYDVKM, per germline. The CDR3 protein is CASSLPDRVDYGYTF. The CDR3 DNA sequence: TGTGCCAGCAGTTTACCAGACAGGGTGGACTATGGCTACACCTTC.

The chain employs TRBV11-2 and TRBJ2-2; D uncertain. This CDR3 region has 14 residues. Looked up from germline, CDR1 is SGHAT and CDR2 is FQNNGV. The germline V and J ends were trimmed by 3 bases and 6 bases, with 11 bases remaining between them. The CDR3 here is CASSLATDAGELFF. CDR3 bases: TGTGCCAGCAGCTTGGCGACGGATGCCGGGGAGCTGTTTTTT.

The chain links TRBV30 to TRBJ2-2; the match to TRBD2 covers 12 bases. Germline CDR1 GTSNPN, CDR2 SVGIG (reference sequence). V dropped 6 bases and J dropped 5; count of bases not matched to a gene: 13. The CDR3 length is 17 residues. The CDR3: CACHGAGLAGPTGELFF. CDR3 nucleotide sequence: TGTGCCTGTCATGGGGCAGGACTAGCGGGGCCGACCGGGGAGCTGTTTTTT.

The J gene is TRBJ1-5, the V gene TRBV6-1, with TRBD1 identical over 10 bases. Losses at the gene ends were 2 bases for V and 4 bases for J; bases not matched to a gene: 5. The CDR3 spans 16 residues. Per the germline V gene, CDR1 is MNHNS and CDR2 is SASEGT. CDR3 amino acids: CASSEFDRGRNQPQHF. In DNA, the CDR3 is TGTGCCAGCAGTGAATTCGACAGGGGGCGAAATCAGCCCCAGCATTTT.

The J gene is TRBJ1-5, the V gene TRBV30, with D uncertain. This CDR3 has 13 residues. V was cut by 0 bases and J by 4 bases, with 7 bases left in between. The germline V gene has CDR1 GTSNPN and CDR2 SVGIG (reference sequence). This CDR3 is CAWSVRDNQPQHF. The CDR3 DNA reads as TGTGCCTGGAGTGTGAGAGATAATCAGCCCCAGCATTTT.

The chain has TRBV19 and TRBJ1-2, with D possibly being TRBD1 (6 bases). Trimming removed 1 base from V and 4 bases from J, with 13 bases in between. The CDR3 runs 15 residues. Germline CDR1 is LNHDA and CDR2 is SQIVND (reference sequence). CDR3 sequence (DNA): TGTGCCAGTAGTATAGGGTCAGGGGCGACCTATGGCTACACCTTC. The encoded protein is CASSIGSGATYGYTF.

The rearrangement joins TRBV4-3 to TRBJ1-3; the D is unclear. Deletions cut 4 bases from V and 0 bases from J, with 13 bases between. Germline CDR1 is LGHNA and CDR2 is YSLEER. The CDR3 is 16 amino acids. Written as DNA, the CDR3 is TGCGCCAGCAGCCCTCGTCGGGTGGACTCTGGAAACACCATATATTTT. It is translated as CASSPRRVDSGNTIYF.

For the CDR3, the DNA is TGCGCCAGCAGCTTCAGGCGGGGCACCGGGGAGCTGTTTTTT. Amino acid sequence: CASSFRRGTGELFF. The chain is built from TRBV5-1 and TRBJ2-2, with D perhaps TRBD2 (6 bases). CDR1 is SGHRS and CDR2 is YFSETQ in the germline V gene. The germline V and J ends were trimmed by 2 bases and 4 bases, with 9 bases remaining between them. This CDR3 has 14 amino acids.

A remark on this clone: The sample contains more than one DNA sequence encoding this CDR3. The chain joins TRBV6-1 to TRBJ1-6, with 9 positions matching TRBD1. V shed 1 base and J 7 bases; nucleotides not matched to a gene: 2. The CDR3 is made up of 15 amino acids. CDR1 is MNHNS and CDR2 is SASEGT in the germline V gene. The CDR3 protein is CASSEGTGDNSPLHF. As DNA, the CDR3 is TGTGCCAGCAGTGAAGGGACAGGGGACAATTCACCCCTCCACTTT.

The chain carries TRBV6-5 and TRBJ1-2; no clear D gene. The germline V gene encodes CDR1 MNHEY and CDR2 SVGAGI. Trimming removed 6 bases at V and 2 bases at J, with 10 bases between. This CDR3 region has 13 residues. The CDR3: CASRPGGNYGYTF. As DNA, the CDR3 is TGTGCCAGCAGGCCAGGCGGGAACTATGGCTACACCTTC.

This sequence joins TRBV6-5 and TRBJ1-2; perhaps TRBD1 as D (6 bases). Germline CDR1 is MNHEY and CDR2 is SVGAGI. Trimming removed 8 bases from V and 0 bases from J, with 13 bases in between. This CDR3 region has 14 residues. The chain's CDR3 is CASARDISNYGYTF. CDR3 bases: TGTGCCAGCGCGAGGGACATTTCTAACTATGGCTACACCTTC.

The CDR3 region has the DNA TGTGCCAGCAGCTTAGATGCAGGGGGCTTCTATGGCTACACCTTC. This gives the protein CASSLDAGGFYGYTF. The rearrangement links TRBV7-8 to TRBJ1-2; 8 bases are a match to TRBD1. Germline CDR1 is SGHVS and CDR2 is FQNEAQ. Trimming took 1 base from V and 4 from J; bases not matched to a gene: 5. The CDR3 runs 15 residues.

The V and J genes are TRBV2 and TRBJ1-4; tentative D call: TRBD1 (5 bases). CDR1 SNHLY and CDR2 FYNNEI come from the germline V gene. Trimming removed 4 bases from V and 2 bases from J, with 11 bases in between. The CDR3 has 15 residues. For the CDR3, the DNA is TGTGCCAGCAGTGGACAGTTCGGCACTAATGAAAAACTGTTTTTT. Translating gives CASSGQFGTNEKLFF.

This rearrangement joins TRBV28 to TRBJ1-2; a weak D match, TRBD1 (5 bases). CDR3 size: 13 residues. V was trimmed by 5 bases and J by 4 bases, leaving 11 bases between them. Germline CDR1 MDHEN, CDR2 SYDVKM. The CDR3 spells CASSTQGGYGYTF. The CDR3 region has the DNA TGTGCCAGCAGTACCCAGGGTGGCTATGGCTACACCTTC.

Remarks on this clone: The junction departs from germline at one end; a sequencing error may be responsible. The chain has TRBV7-7 and TRBJ2-2, with D perhaps matching TRBD2 (6 bases). In germline, CDR1 is SSHAT, CDR2 FNYEAQ (reference sequence). This CDR3 has 16 residues. The CDR3 DNA reads TGTGCTAGCAGCTTAGCGGAATTCCGAAGGACCGGGGAGCTGTTTTTT. Its translation is CASSLAEFRRTGELFF.

The chain uses TRBV19 and TRBJ1-3, with unresolved D. Per germline, CDR1 LNHDA and CDR2 SQIVND (reference sequence). This CDR3 is 15 amino acids long. The V end lost 3 bases, the J end lost 0 bases, and 9 bases lay between the germline ends. This CDR3 is CASSIAMYSGNTIYF. CDR3 sequence (DNA): TGTGCCAGTAGTATCGCGATGTACTCTGGAAACACCATATATTTT.

The chain couples TRBV6-5 to TRBJ1-3, with unresolved D. Per the germline V gene, CDR1 is MNHEY and CDR2 is SVGAGI. This CDR3 comprises 15 residues. Trimming stripped 6 bases from V and 0 bases from J, with 12 bases between. CDR3 region: CASSGNPDSGNTIYF. The CDR3 DNA is TGTGCCAGCAGCGGAAACCCGGACTCTGGAAACACCATATATTTT.

The J gene is TRBJ1-3, the V gene TRBV5-6; unclear D gene. Germline CDR1 is SGHDT and CDR2 is YYEEEE. The CDR3 runs to 13 residues. V was cut by 5 bases and J by 4 bases, with 10 bases left in between. The DNA for the CDR3 is TGTGCCAGCAGAGACCTCGGGGGAAACACCATATATTTT. It encodes CASRDLGGNTIYF. Drawing the rest from reference TRBV5-6 and TRBJ1-3, the complete variable domain is DAGVTQSPTHLIKTRGQQVTLRCSPKSGHDTVSWYQQALGQGPQFIFQYYEEEERQRGNFPDRFSGHQFPNYSSELNVNALLLGDSALYLCASRDLGGNTIYFGEGSWLTVV.

V gene TRBV21-1 combines with J gene TRBJ1-1; the tabulated D call, TRBD1, remains unverified against the DNA. TRBV21-1 is a listed pseudogene. CDR3 length equals 13 residues. The CDR3 protein is CAPLDRVDTEAFF. In DNA form, the CDR3 reads TGTGCCCCCCTGGACAGGGTGGACACTGAAGCTTTCTTT.

As for this clone: The junction departs from germline at one end; a sequencing error may be responsible. The CDR3 loop is CASSPPGPRTGELFF. CDR3 DNA: TGTGCCAGCTCTCCACCGGGACCTCGCACCGGGGAGCTGTTTTTT. The chain carries TRBV18 and TRBJ2-2; perhaps D is TRBD1 or TRBD2 (5 bases each). The CDR3 has 15 residues. The V gene's germline CDR1 is KGHSH and CDR2 LQKENI.

V gene TRBV12-5 combines with J gene TRBJ2-3; D may match TRBD1 or TRBD2 (6 bases each). The CDR3 is 13 amino acids. In germline, CDR1 is LGHNT, CDR2 FRNRAP. The V end was cut by 7 bases, the J end by 2 bases, with 10 bases between. In DNA form, the CDR3 reads TGTGCTAGTGCGGGGGCTTTCACAGATACGCAGTATTTT. Translating gives CASAGAFTDTQYF.

The rearrangement joins TRBV23-1 to TRBJ2-5; TRBD1 might be the D (7 bases). TRBV23-1 is placed among ORFs of uncertain function. The CDR3 is 14 residues long. V lost 0 bases to trimming and J lost 7 bases, with 12 bases between them. CDR3 sequence reads: CASSQSSQGGTQYF. In DNA form, the CDR3 reads TGCGCCAGCAGTCAATCGAGCCAGGGGGGGACCCAGTACTTC.

This clone was seen just once. The chain joins TRBV7-9 to TRBJ2-3; possible D gene TRBD1, 5 bases. The germline V gene encodes CDR1 SEHNR and CDR2 FQNEAQ (reference sequence). V lost 5 bases, J lost 2 bases, and 17 bases lay in between. The CDR3 consists of 16 residues. In nucleotides, the CDR3 is TGTGCCAGCAGCGGAAGGGCGACAGCAAACACAGATACGCAGTATTTT. It yields the protein CASSGRATANTDTQYF.

V gene TRBV10-1 combines with J gene TRBJ2-7; TRBD1 aligns across 9 bases. Per germline, CDR1 WNHNN and CDR2 SYGVQD (reference sequence). Trimming took 10 bases from V and 2 from J; bases not matched to a gene: 9. The CDR3 extends over 14 amino acids. This CDR3 is CANIPGQGPYEQYF. DNA for the CDR3: TGCGCCAACATACCGGGACAGGGACCCTACGAGCAGTACTTC.

This clone was picked up one time. CDR3 loop: CASRQGLNTEAFF. CDR3 sequence (DNA): TGTGCCAGCAGGCAGGGGCTGAACACTGAAGCTTTCTTT. The chain combines TRBV6-1 with TRBJ1-1; a weak D match, TRBD1 (6 bases). In germline, CDR1 is MNHNS, CDR2 SASEGT. The CDR3 totals 13 residues. Trimming took 6 bases from V and 0 from J, leaving 8 bases between them.